The 32 T cell receptor beta chains listed next were all sequenced from one sample in a study of shared clonotypes between healthy human individuals. Cells designated naive CD8 were CD45RO-negative and were positively selected for CCR7, with terminally differentiated effector memory CD45RA+ cells excluded. The data were produced by immunoSEQ multiplex PCR, yet TCRdb's version contains in-frame clones alone and is incomplete. The repertoire holds 1.5 million to 2.5 million clones, with about 94% as singletons. Material: naive CD8+ T cells sorted from blood. Receptors were obtained from a man aged 18 to 35 in good health.

This chain joins TRBV4-3 and TRBJ1-1; D is unclear. Trimming took off 0 bases at V and 1 base at J, with 12 bases between the two ends. The germline CDR1 and CDR2 sequences are LGHNA and YSLEER. This CDR3 contains 16 residues. The CDR3 loop is CASSQDVGEGNTEAFF. The CDR3 nucleotides are TGCGCCAGCAGCCAAGATGTCGGGGAGGGGAACACTGAAGCTTTCTTT.

This sequence joins TRBV9 and TRBJ2-2, with D unresolved. Deletions cut 0 bases from V and 6 bases from J, with 12 bases between. The CDR3 sequence is 15 residues long. The germline gives CDR1 SGDLS, CDR2 YYNGEE. CDR3 bases: TGTGCCAGCAGCGTAGCAGGACGGTTAGCCGGGGAGCTGTTTTTT. It encodes CASSVAGRLAGELFF.

V gene TRBV19 combines with J gene TRBJ1-6, with D perhaps matching TRBD1 (6 bases). Trimming stripped 0 bases from V and 7 bases from J, with 13 bases between. The CDR3 spans 16 residues. In germline, CDR1 is LNHDA, CDR2 SQIVND (reference sequence). The CDR3 DNA is TGTGCCAGTAGTATAGACTCTACAGGGAGGAATTCACCCCTCCACTTT. Its translation: CASSIDSTGRNSPLHF.

The V gene is TRBV4-1, the J gene TRBJ2-7, with TRBD1 identical over 10 bases. Germline V gene lookup returns CDR1 MGHRA and CDR2 YSYEKL. Germline trimming cut 4 bases from V and 5 bases from J; bases unmatched to any gene: 8. CDR3 length: 15 amino acids. CDR3 sequence reads: CASSRREGQGNEQYF. The CDR3 nucleotides are TGCGCCAGCAGCCGAAGGGAGGGACAGGGGAACGAGCAGTACTTC.

The chain joins TRBV5-8 to TRBJ2-7, with D possibly matching TRBD1 (6 bases). This CDR3 region has 15 residues. With 4 bases removed from V and 3 bases from J, the gap between germline ends came to 17 bases. The germline gives CDR1 SGHTS, CDR2 YDEGEE. CDR3: CASSLATGLYYEQYF. Written as DNA, the CDR3 is TGTGCCAGCAGCCTTGCGACAGGTCTCTACTACGAGCAGTACTTC.

The chain has TRBV27 and TRBJ2-2, with 10 bases lining up with TRBD2. Germline V gene sequence: CDR1 MNHEY, CDR2 SMNVEV (reference sequence). Trimming cost V 5 bases and J 2 bases; bases outside gene matches: 5. This CDR3 has 16 amino acids. In nucleotides, the CDR3 is TGTGCCAGCAGTCTAACTAGCGGGGTAAACACCGGGGAGCTGTTTTTT. It specifies CASSLTSGVNTGELFF.

Note on this clone: Other DNA sequences in this sample translate to the same CDR3. V usage is TRBV27 and J usage is TRBJ1-5; 8 positions match TRBD1. This CDR3 is 15 amino acids long. Unmatched junction bases numbered 4, after V lost 2 bases and J lost 4 bases. Germline-derived CDR1 and CDR2 are MNHEY and SMNVEV (reference sequence). The CDR3 region has the DNA TGTGCCAGCAGTTTAGGACAGGGCTGGAATCAGCCCCAGCATTTT. This gives the protein CASSLGQGWNQPQHF.

J is TRBJ2-7 and V is TRBV4-1; 7 nucleotides match TRBD1. Germline V CDR1 and CDR2: MGHRA, YSYEKL. This CDR3 has 14 residues. Trimming cost V 0 bases and J 11 bases; bases outside gene matches: 10. The DNA of the CDR3 is TGCGCCAGCAGCCAAGATGATACAGGGGCCCAGGAGTACTTC. Its protein product is CASSQDDTGAQEYF.

This clone came up once. The chain uses TRBV13 and TRBJ2-3; TRBD1 agrees at 7 bases. The CDR3 spans 14 residues. The junction had 7 bases not matched to a gene; V was cut back by 7 bases and J by 3 bases. Germline V gene sequence: CDR1 PRHDT, CDR2 FYEKMQ (reference sequence). The CDR3 here is CASTPPGGTDTQYF. In DNA form, the CDR3 reads TGTGCCAGCACCCCCCCAGGGGGAACAGATACGCAGTATTTT.

This chain links TRBV5-6 with TRBJ2-5; D unclear. The CDR3 is 13 residues long. Germline loops: CDR1 SGHDT, CDR2 YYEEEE. Trimming removed 3 bases at V and 9 bases at J, with 15 bases between. The CDR3 loop reads CASSSPGSLAQYF. The DNA of the CDR3 is TGTGCCAGCAGCTCTCCCGGTTCCCTGGCCCAGTACTTC.

This chain joins TRBV7-9 and TRBJ2-5; 10 bases align to TRBD2. The trim removed 0 bases at V and 2 bases at J, leaving 6 bases unmatched. Germline V lookup: CDR1 SEHNR, CDR2 FQNEAQ (reference sequence). CDR3 length equals 17 residues. This CDR3 reads CASSLAAGGRGQETQYF. Here the CDR3 DNA reads TGTGCCAGCAGCTTAGCAGCGGGGGGGCGAGGTCAAGAGACCCAGTACTTC.

The chain carries TRBV28 and TRBJ1-2; D is perhaps TRBD1 (5 bases). The CDR3 contains 14 residues. The V and J ends lost 3 bases and 4 bases respectively, with 12 bases between them. Germline CDR1 is MDHEN and CDR2 is SYDVKM. CDR3 amino acids: CASSLGDGGYGYTF. The CDR3 DNA reads TGTGCCAGCAGTTTGGGGGATGGAGGCTATGGCTACACCTTC.

With respect to this clone: Distinct nucleotide sequences in the sample also encode this CDR3. The chain recombines TRBV30 with TRBJ1-1; D is undetermined. The CDR3 is 13 residues long. The V gene's germline CDR1 is GTSNPN and CDR2 SVGIG (reference sequence). The germline V and J ends were trimmed by 0 bases and 0 bases, with 5 bases remaining between them. The DNA of the CDR3 is TGTGCCTGGAGTGTGCAGATGAACACTGAAGCTTTCTTT. This translates into CAWSVQMNTEAFF. Full variable domain (rest looked up from reference TRBV30 and TRBJ1-1): SQTIHQWPATLVQPVGSPLSLECTVEGTSNPNLYWYRQAAGRGLQLLFYSVGIGQISSEVPQNLSASRPQDRQFILSSKKLLLSDSGFYLCAWSVQMNTEAFFGQGTRLTVV.

The rearrangement joins TRBV28 to TRBJ2-3; a weak D match, TRBD1 (5 bases). This CDR3 region has 15 residues. V was pared by 3 bases and J by 1 base, with 11 bases between. Germline CDR1 MDHEN, CDR2 SYDVKM. Written as DNA, the CDR3 is TGTGCCAGCAGTTTCTCCAGGGCCGGCACAGATACGCAGTATTTT. This translates into CASSFSRAGTDTQYF.

About this clone itself: The same CDR3 also results from other DNA sequences found in this sample. The V call is TRBV5-4, the J call TRBJ1-1; D is unresolved. The germline V gene has CDR1 SGHNT and CDR2 YYREEE (reference sequence). V lost 1 base, J lost 2 bases, and 3 bases lay in between. This CDR3 is 12 amino acids long. CDR3 protein: CASSLLNTEAFF. Here the CDR3 DNA reads TGTGCCAGCAGCTTGCTCAACACTGAAGCTTTCTTT.

The CDR3: CASSWGGTTYNEQFF. The CDR3 DNA sequence: TGTGCCAGCAGCTGGGGCGGGACAACCTACAATGAGCAGTTCTTC. The J gene is TRBJ2-1, the V gene TRBV11-2; D may be TRBD1 or TRBD2 (6 bases each). Looked up from germline, CDR1 is SGHAT and CDR2 is FQNNGV. This CDR3 has 15 residues. V shed 4 bases and J shed 2 bases, with 12 bases lying between them.

The rearrangement links TRBV28 to TRBJ2-7, with 11 bases lining up with TRBD2. V trimming: 2 bases; J trimming: 3 bases; junction bases outside the gene matches: 3. Germline values: CDR1 MDHEN, CDR2 SYDVKM. The CDR3 is made up of 15 amino acids. The CDR3 nucleotides read TGTGCCAGCAGTTTAATCCTAGCGGGGGGCTACGAGCAGTACTTC. Its protein product is CASSLILAGGYEQYF.

As regards this clone: Other DNA sequences in this sample translate to the same CDR3. This chain connects TRBV9 to TRBJ2-3, with TRBD2 identical over 8 bases. The junction had 1 base not matched to a gene; V was cut back by 0 bases and J by 1 base. This CDR3 has 15 amino acids. Germline CDR1 is SGDLS and CDR2 is YYNGEE. The DNA for the CDR3 is TGTGCCAGCAGCGTAGAACTAGCGGGCACAGATACGCAGTATTTT. It yields the protein CASSVELAGTDTQYF.

This rearrangement joins TRBV4-1 to TRBJ2-1; 9 positions match TRBD2. CDR3 size: 15 residues. V lost 0 bases and J lost 9; bases outside the gene matches: 6. Germline values: CDR1 MGHRA, CDR2 YSYEKL. In DNA form, the CDR3 reads TGCGCCAGCAGCCAAGAGAGTGGGCGGGGGGGTGAGCAGTTCTTC. It yields the protein CASSQESGRGGEQFF.

On this clone: The same CDR3 is also encoded by other DNA sequences in this sample. The chain recombines TRBV5-6 with TRBJ2-5; 12 bases are shared with TRBD2. In germline, CDR1 is SGHDT, CDR2 YYEEEE. The CDR3 is 16 residues long. V shed 4 bases and J 3 bases; nucleotides not matched to a gene: 7. This CDR3 reads CASSLEGLAGKETQYF. As DNA, the CDR3 is TGTGCCAGCAGCCTGGAAGGACTAGCGGGGAAAGAGACCCAGTACTTC.

The chain links TRBV5-6 to TRBJ2-1; 10 bases match TRBD2. This CDR3 contains 15 residues. Trimming at V came to 1 base and at J to 9 bases, leaving 7 bases not matched to a gene. The germline V gene has CDR1 SGHDT and CDR2 YYEEEE. The CDR3 DNA reads as TGTGCCAGCAGCTTGTCCCTAGCGGGAGAAATTGAGCAGTTCTTC. Amino acid sequence: CASSLSLAGEIEQFF.

The chain has TRBV12-5 and TRBJ1-5; TRBD1 might be the D (6 bases). Germline V CDR1 and CDR2: LGHNT, FRNRAP. The V gene lost 6 bases and the J gene lost 7 bases, with 10 bases spanning the gap. There are 12 residues in the CDR3. CDR3: CASGSGHQPQHF. CDR3 in DNA: TGTGCTAGTGGATCGGGACACCAGCCCCAGCATTTT.

The chain is built from TRBV6-6 and TRBJ1-5; perhaps TRBD1 as D (5 bases). CDR1 MNHNY and CDR2 SVGAGI come from the germline V gene (reference sequence). The CDR3 extends over 15 amino acids. Deletions cut 2 bases from V and 4 bases from J, with 12 bases between. The CDR3 reads CASSYDVGLNQPQHF. The CDR3 coding sequence is TGTGCCAGCAGTTACGATGTGGGGCTAAATCAGCCCCAGCATTTT.

This chain connects TRBV27 to TRBJ2-5; perhaps TRBD2 as D (7 bases). Trimming left V 8 bases short and J 5 bases short, with 18 bases between. CDR1 is MNHEY, CDR2 SMNVEV, per germline (reference sequence). This CDR3 spans 14 amino acids. The CDR3 nucleotides read TGTGCCAGCCGATCGGGGAGGGGGTGGGAGACCCAGTACTTC. Translation: CASRSGRGWETQYF.

The chain links TRBV19 to TRBJ1-1; possibly TRBD1 for D (6 bases). The CDR3 is made up of 13 amino acids. V was trimmed by 8 bases and J by 4 bases, leaving 14 bases between them. Per the germline V gene, CDR1 is LNHDA and CDR2 is SQIVND (reference sequence). The CDR3 DNA follows: TGTGCCAGTGTGACAGGCGGAAGCACTGAAGCTTTCTTT. It is translated as CASVTGGSTEAFF.

Notes on this clone: The sample holds other DNA sequences that translate to the same CDR3. The chain uses TRBV7-9 and TRBJ1-1; tentative D call: TRBD1 (5 bases). This CDR3 is built from 12 residues. Germline lookup yields CDR1 SEHNR and CDR2 FQNEAQ (reference sequence). V shed 3 bases and J shed 5 bases, with 7 bases lying between them. The CDR3 DNA reads as TGTGCCAGCAGCTTGAGGGGAACTGAAGCTTTCTTT. Its protein is CASSLRGTEAFF. Full variable domain (outside the CDR3, taken from reference TRBV7-9 and TRBJ1-1): DTGVSQNPRHKITKRGQNVTFRCDPISEHNRLYWYRQTLGQGPEFLTYFQNEAQLEKSRLLSDRFSAERPKGSFSTLEIQRTEQGDSAMYLCASSLRGTEAFFGQGTRLTVV.

The V gene is TRBV30, the J gene TRBJ2-3, with D uncertain. The CDR3 length is 13 residues. Trimming shortened V by 1 base and J by 3 bases, and 8 bases separated the two germline ends. Looked up from germline, CDR1 is GTSNPN and CDR2 is SVGIG (reference sequence). The CDR3 DNA follows: TGTGCCTGGAGTGGAACAGCAACAGATACGCAGTATTTT. As protein: CAWSGTATDTQYF.

The genes are TRBV6-5 and TRBJ2-2; D unclear. Per the germline V gene, CDR1 is MNHEY and CDR2 is SVGAGI. Trimming cost V 0 bases and J 5 bases, with 7 bases left between them. The CDR3 totals 14 residues. CDR3 coding DNA: TGTGCCAGCAGTTACTCAGGCCTGACCGGGGAGCTGTTTTTT. Protein product: CASSYSGLTGELFF.

J is TRBJ2-7 and V is TRBV27; TRBD2 aligns across 10 bases. The trim removed 0 bases at V and 7 bases at J, leaving 6 bases unmatched. The length of the CDR3 is 15 residues. Germline V gene sequence: CDR1 MNHEY, CDR2 SMNVEV (reference sequence). CDR3 residues: CASSLSSGGVREQYF. The CDR3 DNA follows: TGTGCCAGCAGTTTATCGAGCGGGGGGGTGAGAGAGCAGTACTTC.

This chain joins TRBV10-1 and TRBJ1-6, with TRBD1 matching over 7 bases. The V segment lost 5 bases and the J segment 9 bases; nucleotides outside the gene matches: 13. This CDR3 has 16 residues. Germline lookup yields CDR1 WNHNN and CDR2 SYGVQD (reference sequence). The CDR3 sequence is CASSTWDRSYGSPLHF. The CDR3 DNA sequence: TGCGCCAGCAGTACCTGGGACAGATCCTATGGTTCACCCCTCCACTTT.

The gene calls are TRBV5-5 and TRBJ1-5; possible D gene TRBD1, 5 bases. The CDR3 runs 15 residues. Germline loops: CDR1 SGHKS, CDR2 YYEKEE (reference sequence). Trimming shortened V by 1 base and J by 2 bases, and 10 bases separated the two germline ends. Here the CDR3 DNA reads TGTGCCAGCAGCTTGTTCAGGGATGGCAATCAGCCCCAGCATTTT. It encodes CASSLFRDGNQPQHF.

V usage is TRBV11-2 and J usage is TRBJ2-4; 10 bases match TRBD1. The CDR3 has 14 amino acids. The germline V gene has CDR1 SGHAT and CDR2 FQNNGV. The J segment lost 6 bases and the V segment lost 1 base, leaving 0 bases of the junction unmatched. CDR3 region: CASSLGTGGNIQYF. The CDR3 DNA follows: TGTGCCAGCAGCTTAGGGACAGGGGGAAACATTCAGTACTTC.